This T cell receptor beta chain stems from a study of breast tumors, draining lymph nodes, adjacent tissues. One entry per CDR3 protein, called by TCRdb with MiXCR from the multiplex PCR reads. Among around 290,000 distinct CDR3 sequences listed, 30% to 35% were seen once. Samples came from axillary lymph nodes draining the breast cancer. A remark on this clonotype: Its antigen is still unknown.

General study results and limits: Tumor TCR diversity was below lymph nodes but above nontumor tissue. Data only fit, rather than demonstrated, lymph node origin of most tumor T cells.

This receptor was taken from a female donor with breast cancer. Some clones in this sample may be carry-over from other donors' samples. The sequencing input was axillary lymph node tissue.

The CDR3 DNA is TGTGCCAGCAGTTTGGAAACCTGGGACAGGGGCTACGAGCAGTACTTC. It translates to CASSLETWDRGYEQYF. V gene TRBV28 combines with J gene TRBJ2-7, with 10 bases that match TRBD1. The germline CDR1 and CDR2 sequences are MDHEN and SYDVKM. V dropped 3 bases and J dropped 3; count of bases not matched to a gene: 8. The CDR3 consists of 16 residues.